These 13 T cell receptor beta chains share one sample of origin, sequenced in a study of blood T cell repertoires in COVID-19. Data came from immunoSEQ multiplex PCR; TCRdb stores just in-frame clones and leaves some out. The data contain more than 300,000 clones, more than 75% of them singletons. Sequenced input: peripheral blood. The receptors derive from a woman aged 18-30 years who had recovered from COVID-19.

The rearrangement joins TRBV15 to TRBJ2-3, with TRBD2 identical over 9 bases. The CDR3 length is 18 residues. The germline V gene encodes CDR1 LNHNV and CDR2 YYDKDF (reference sequence). Trimming cost V 0 bases and J 2 bases; bases outside gene matches: 9. The CDR3 coding sequence is TGTGCCACCAGCAGAGAGGGATTAGCGGGAGAGATCACAGATACGCAGTATTTT. Amino acid sequence: CATSREGLAGEITDTQYF.

The chain carries TRBV6-5 and TRBJ2-3, with TRBD1 matching 7 bases. This CDR3 has 15 amino acids. In germline, CDR1 is MNHEY, CDR2 SVGAGI. Germline trimming cut 6 bases from V and 2 bases from J; bases unmatched to any gene: 8. This CDR3 reads CASSLTGVSTDTQYF. The CDR3 DNA follows: TGTGCCAGCAGCCTAACAGGGGTCTCCACAGATACGCAGTATTTT.

The V and J genes are TRBV6-5 and TRBJ1-1; a weak D match, TRBD1 (5 bases). The germline gives CDR1 MNHEY, CDR2 SVGAGI. The germline V and J ends were trimmed by 2 bases and 1 base, with 11 bases remaining between them. CDR3 length equals 15 residues. The CDR3 sequence is CASSYVPGSNTEAFF. CDR3 DNA: TGTGCCAGCAGTTACGTCCCAGGGTCGAACACTGAAGCTTTCTTT.

This chain links TRBV5-5 with TRBJ2-7, with D maybe TRBD2 (5 bases). V lost 4 bases, J lost 1 base, and 9 bases lay in between. Germline V gives CDR1 SGHKS, CDR2 YYEKEE (reference sequence). The CDR3 spans 13 residues. CDR3 residues: CASSRRGSYEQYV. DNA for the CDR3: TGTGCCAGCAGCCGCCGGGGATCCTACGAGCAGTACGTC.

The chain combines TRBV7-2 with TRBJ2-6; 7 nucleotides agree with TRBD1. The germline CDR1 and CDR2 sequences are SGHTA and FQGNSA. The CDR3 has 19 amino acids. Trimming removed 5 bases from V and 1 base from J; junction bases left unmatched: 14. The CDR3 region has the DNA TGTGCCAGCAGCGATAGCCCGACAGGGAGAGTATCTGGGGCCAACGTCCTGACTTTC. This encodes CASSDSPTGRVSGANVLTF.

This sequence joins TRBV27 and TRBJ1-5, with TRBD1 identical over 9 bases. Germline values: CDR1 MNHEY, CDR2 SMNVEV (reference sequence). With V trimmed by 3 bases and J by 7 bases, 10 bases remained unmatched. The CDR3 runs 16 residues. Here the CDR3 reads CASSFTGTGTTQPQHF. The CDR3 nucleotides are TGTGCCAGCAGTTTCACTGGGACAGGGACGACGCAGCCCCAGCATTTT.

The chain is built from TRBV10-2 and TRBJ2-1; 10 nucleotides agree with TRBD2. Trimming took 2 bases from V and 8 from J; bases not matched to a gene: 6. The V gene's germline CDR1 is WSHSY and CDR2 SAAADI. This CDR3 is 15 amino acids long. CDR3 nucleotides: TGCGCCAGCAGTGAGCAGCGGGAGGGCCGCTATGAGCAGTTCTTC. It is translated as CASSEQREGRYEQFF.

The chain joins TRBV11-3 to TRBJ1-1; 7 bases map to TRBD1. Germline CDR1 is SGHNT and CDR2 is YENEEA. The CDR3 length is 16 residues. V lost 5 bases to trimming and J lost 3 bases; unmatched junction nucleotides: 12. Written as DNA, the CDR3 is TGTGCCAGCAGCCTCTCACCGGGACAGACTTACACTGAAGCTTTCTTT. Residues: CASSLSPGQTYTEAFF.

The chain couples TRBV2 to TRBJ2-1; tentatively, D is TRBD2 (5 bases). This CDR3 has 15 amino acids. The germline gives CDR1 SNHLY, CDR2 FYNNEI. V was clipped by 5 bases and J by 0 bases, with 11 bases between them. CDR3 nucleotides: TGTGCCAGCAGTCCGGACCGGGGCTCCTACAATGAGCAGTTCTTC. Encoded protein: CASSPDRGSYNEQFF.

The rearrangement links TRBV5-6 to TRBJ2-2, with 7 bases aligning to TRBD2. The CDR3 has 14 amino acids. The germline V gene encodes CDR1 SGHDT and CDR2 YYEEEE. The V gene end was trimmed by 6 bases and the J gene end by 4 bases; junction bases not matched to a gene: 6. The CDR3 nucleotides are TGTGCCAGCACCTTTGGGAGGGGCACCGGGGAGCTGTTTTTT. Translation gives CASTFGRGTGELFF.

DNA of the CDR3: TGTGCCTGGGGACAGGGGGCGGATGAGCAGTACGTC. Amino acid sequence: CAWGQGADEQYV. V and J are TRBV30 and TRBJ2-7; 11 bases line up with TRBD1. The germline V gene has CDR1 GTSNPN and CDR2 SVGIG (reference sequence). J was trimmed by 7 bases and V by 5 bases; bases with no gene match: 4. The CDR3 has 12 residues.

This chain uses TRBV27 with TRBJ1-1; 9 bases agree with TRBD1. Germline V gene data show CDR1 as MNHEY and CDR2 as SMNVEV (reference sequence). The CDR3 runs 18 residues. The V gene end was trimmed by 4 bases and the J gene end by 5 bases; junction bases not matched to a gene: 17. CDR3 sequence: CASSYGPAGTGRGTEAFF. The CDR3 DNA is TGTGCCAGCAGTTACGGACCAGCCGGGACAGGGCGGGGAACTGAAGCTTTCTTT.

Details on this clone: Different DNA sequences within this sample yield the same CDR3. This chain joins TRBV27 and TRBJ1-1, with a tentative D call TRBD1 (5 bases). V shed 0 bases and J shed 4 bases, with 9 bases lying between them. This CDR3 contains 14 residues. CDR1 is MNHEY and CDR2 is SMNVEV in the germline V gene (reference sequence). DNA for the CDR3: TGTGCCAGCAGTTTATCTGGGGGGGGCACTGAAGCTTTCTTT. Translation: CASSLSGGGTEAFF.